One sample yielded the 8 T cell receptor beta chains listed below, sequenced in a study of identical twins. Each CDR3 protein is one row after TCRdb ran MiXCR on the 5' RACE reads. There are 1.5 million to 2 million distinct CDR3 sequences in the sample; around 29% occur only once, and less than 0.35% lies in the top ten. The sample taken for sequencing was cord blood. The source is a newborn girl in good health.

This CDR3 is CSVELQVAYNEQYF. CDR3 nucleotides: TGCAGCGTTGAACTACAGGTCGCCTACAATGAGCAGTACTTC. V gene TRBV29-1 combines with J gene TRBJ2-1, with a weak D call TRBD1 (5 bases). The J call may be faulty, since TRBJ2-7 better matches the DNA end. Germline CDR1 and CDR2: SQVTM and ANQGSEA. The CDR3 extends over 14 amino acids.

The chain has TRBV7-9 and TRBJ1-1, with D perhaps matching TRBD1 (6 bases). V shed 5 bases and J shed 4 bases, with 14 bases lying between them. The CDR3 is 14 amino acids. Germline lookup yields CDR1 SEHNR and CDR2 FQNEAQ (reference sequence). The CDR3: CASSANRVSTEAFF. The CDR3 nucleotides are TGTGCCAGCAGCGCTAACAGGGTATCCACTGAAGCTTTCTTT. Full variable domain (outside the CDR3, taken from reference TRBV7-9 and TRBJ1-1): DTGVSQNPRHKITKRGQNVTFRCDPISEHNRLYWYRQTLGQGPEFLTYFQNEAQLEKSRLLSDRFSAERPKGSFSTLEIQRTEQGDSAMYLCASSANRVSTEAFFGQGTRLTVV.

This chain connects TRBV29-1 to TRBJ2-4; no clear D. Germline V lookup: CDR1 SQVTM, CDR2 ANQGSEA. This CDR3 has 13 residues. V was pared by 8 bases and J by 6 bases, with 17 bases between. The CDR3, as DNA: TGCAGCTGTGTTATGGGATGGGGAAACATTCAGTACTTC. It yields the protein CSCVMGWGNIQYF.

This clonotype was counted a single time. The rearrangement uses TRBV7-9 and TRBJ2-7, with 8 bases identical to TRBD2. Trimming took 5 bases from V and 2 from J; bases not matched to a gene: 14. Germline CDR1 reads SEHNR; CDR2 reads FQNEAQ (reference sequence). The CDR3 spans 17 residues. The CDR3 loop reads CASSPTIREGRPYEQYF. CDR3 bases: TGTGCCAGCAGCCCCACGATCCGGGAGGGACGGCCCTACGAGCAGTACTTC.

The rearrangement joins TRBV28 to TRBJ2-7; the D is unclear. Trimming pared 7 bases from V and 3 bases from J, leaving 16 bases between. Germline V gene sequence: CDR1 MDHEN, CDR2 SYDVKM. The CDR3 length is 14 residues. CDR3 amino acids: CASIRAGADYEQYF. CDR3 nucleotide sequence: TGTGCCAGCATAAGGGCCGGAGCAGACTACGAGCAGTACTTC.

This clonotype appeared a few times. The V call is TRBV29-1, the J call TRBJ1-5; 7 bases align to TRBD1. Germline lookup yields CDR1 SQVTM and CDR2 ANQGSEA. The CDR3 is 13 residues long. V lost 6 bases to trimming and J lost 1 base; unmatched junction nucleotides: 3. The CDR3 coding sequence is TGCAGCGTCGCGGGACAGAGCAATCAGCCCCAGCATTTT. The encoded protein is CSVAGQSNQPQHF.

The rearrangement uses TRBV12-3 or TRBV12-4 and TRBJ2-5; 7 positions match TRBD2. The DNA matches TRBJ2-4 better at its end, which makes the J call doubtful. This CDR3 comprises 12 residues. The CDR3 protein is CASTSGGIIQYF. Here the CDR3 DNA reads TGTGCCAGCACTTCCGGGGGGATCATTCAGTACTTC.

This clonotype was seen ten or more times. This sequence joins TRBV29-1 and TRBJ2-7, with D possibly being TRBD1 (5 bases). The CDR3 consists of 14 residues. Deletions cut 6 bases from V and 0 bases from J, with 15 bases between. CDR1 is SQVTM and CDR2 is ANQGSEA in the germline V gene. This CDR3 reads CSVLTAYSSYEQYF. The CDR3 coding sequence is TGCAGCGTCCTGACAGCATATAGCTCCTACGAGCAGTACTTC.